The clone carrying this T cell receptor (beta chain) was detected many times. Antigen: not known. TCRdb re-called the 5' RACE reads through MiXCR, storing one row per CDR3 protein. The sample consists of some 38,000 distinct CDR3 sequences, 3% to 4% of them appearing once. PBMCs numbering 2 million and stored at -80 C yielded the unsorted libraries. This entry belongs to a study of neurological immune-mediated disorders. The CDR3 consists of 15 residues. Deletions cut 5 bases from V and 7 bases from J, with 17 bases between. The germline gives CDR1 MNHEY, CDR2 SMNVEV (reference sequence). Study-level results: Phylogenetic grouping assigned the repertoires of 18 of 34 multiple sclerosis patients to a single related-CDR3 cluster, representing a possible signature. Clinical features showed no association with the multiple sclerosis repertoire cluster, and MRI features showed none either.

The rearrangement joins TRBV27 to TRBJ1-4, with D hard to call. The sequence came from a man aged 25-45 years with multiple sclerosis. Specimen: PBMCs. The CDR3 is CASSLSSGLGEKLFF. CDR3 nucleotides: TGTGCCAGCAGTCTCTCTTCGGGTTTGGGTGAAAAACTGTTTTTT.